A selection of T cell receptor beta chains follows, all from one sample in a study of blood T cell repertoires in COVID-19. Assay used: immunoSEQ multiplex PCR; TCRdb lists only in-frame clones, some missing. This sample has 100,000 to 150,000 clones, with roughly 88% found just once. The sequencing input was peripheral blood. These receptors were collected from a man aged 70 or older with active COVID-19. The CDR3 runs from the conserved cysteine through the conserved F or W. D genes are given only for firm matches. Only part of the rows carry a size: once, few, many, or a class if the clone is expanded.

v_gene: TRBV5-1
j_gene: TRBJ2-3
abundance: NA
d_gene: TRBD2
CDR3nt: TGCGCCAGCAGCTTGGAACTAGCGGGAGGGCTTGGCACAGATACGCAGTATTTT
CDR3aa: CASSLELAGGLGTDTQYF

v_gene: TRBV18
j_gene: TRBJ1-1
abundance: few
d_gene: TRBD1
CDR3nt: TGTGCCAGCTCAGAGGACAGGTTCGAAGCTTTCTTT
CDR3aa: CASSEDRFEAFF

v_gene: TRBV9
j_gene: TRBJ1-3
abundance: NA
d_gene: NA
CDR3nt: TGTGCCAGCAGCCCTCGGGGGAGTGTGGCTGGAAACACCATATATTTT
CDR3aa: CASSPRGSVAGNTIYF

v_gene: TRBV6-5
j_gene: TRBJ1-5
abundance: NA
d_gene: TRBD1
CDR3nt: TGTGCCAGCAGTCCCGACAGGGGAAGCAATCAGCCCCAGCATTTT
CDR3aa: CASSPDRGSNQPQHF

v_gene: TRBV9
j_gene: TRBJ2-7
abundance: NA
d_gene: NA
CDR3nt: TGTGCCAGCAGCGGCCCCGCCGGGGGGCAGTACTTC
CDR3aa: CASSGPAGGQYF

v_gene: TRBV5-1
j_gene: TRBJ1-1
abundance: NA
d_gene: NA
CDR3nt: TGCGCCAGCAGCTTGGGGCCTTTAAACACTGAAGCTTTCTTT
CDR3aa: CASSLGPLNTEAFF

v_gene: TRBV23-1
j_gene: TRBJ2-7
abundance: few
d_gene: TRBD1
CDR3nt: TGCGCCAGCAGTCAAGAGACAGGGGTGTTATACGAGCAGTACTTC
CDR3aa: CASSQETGVLYEQYF

v_gene: TRBV6-5
j_gene: TRBJ2-1
abundance: NA
d_gene: NA
CDR3nt: TGTGCCAGCAGAATAGCGGCGGGCAATGAGCAGTTCTTC
CDR3aa: CASRIAAGNEQFF

v_gene: TRBV27
j_gene: TRBJ1-1
abundance: NA
d_gene: NA
CDR3nt: TGTGCCAGCAACGCCGGGGGGGGACGAATGAACACTGAAGCTTTCTTT
CDR3aa: CASNAGGGRMNTEAFF

v_gene: TRBV7-9
j_gene: TRBJ2-7
abundance: NA
d_gene: NA
CDR3nt: TGTGCCAGCAGCTTAGGAGAATCCCGCTACGAGCAGTACTTC
CDR3aa: CASSLGESRYEQYF

v_gene: TRBV5-4
j_gene: TRBJ2-3
abundance: NA
d_gene: NA
CDR3nt: TGTGCCAGCAGCCAGAGCAGGGCGACAGATACGCAGTATTTT
CDR3aa: CASSQSRATDTQYF

v_gene: TRBV5-5
j_gene: TRBJ2-3
abundance: NA
d_gene: NA
CDR3nt: TGTGCCAGCAGCCTGAGGGTAGCGGATACGCAGTATTTT
CDR3aa: CASSLRVADTQYF

v_gene: TRBV7-9
j_gene: TRBJ2-1
abundance: NA
d_gene: TRBD2
CDR3nt: TGTGCCAGCAGCTTAGCGATACGACTAGCGAACAATGAGCAGTTCTTC
CDR3aa: CASSLAIRLANNEQFF

v_gene: TRBV7-9
j_gene: TRBJ2-1
abundance: NA
d_gene: NA
CDR3nt: TGTGCCAGCAGCTCACCGGGACTCCGTAGGAATGAGCAGTTCTTC
CDR3aa: CASSSPGLRRNEQFF

v_gene: TRBV29-1
j_gene: TRBJ2-3
abundance: NA
d_gene: TRBD2
CDR3nt: TGCAGCGTTGAAGGGACTAGCGGGAGACCAGATACGCAGTATTTT
CDR3aa: CSVEGTSGRPDTQYF

v_gene: TRBV28
j_gene: TRBJ1-2
abundance: NA
d_gene: NA
CDR3nt: TGTGCCAGCCTCTTGAAGCGGGAGGAGGGCTACACCTTC
CDR3aa: CASLLKREEGYTF

v_gene: TRBV24-1
j_gene: TRBJ1-2
abundance: NA
d_gene: NA
CDR3nt: TGTGCCACCAGTGGTGGCACAACCTATGGCTACACCTTC
CDR3aa: CATSGGTTYGYTF